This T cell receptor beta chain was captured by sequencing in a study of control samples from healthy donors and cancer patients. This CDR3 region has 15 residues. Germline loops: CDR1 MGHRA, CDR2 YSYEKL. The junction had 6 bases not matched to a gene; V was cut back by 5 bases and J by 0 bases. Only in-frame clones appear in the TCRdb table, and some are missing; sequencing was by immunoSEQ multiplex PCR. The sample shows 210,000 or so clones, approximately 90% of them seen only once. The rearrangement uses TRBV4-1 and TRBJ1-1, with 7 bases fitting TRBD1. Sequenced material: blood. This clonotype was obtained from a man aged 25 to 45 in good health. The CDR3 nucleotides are TGCGCCAGCAGCTTAGGGGGACAGATGAACACTGAAGCTTTCTTT. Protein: CASSLGGQMNTEAFF.